Listed below are T cell receptor beta chains from one sample, sequenced in a study of a mutant IDH1 vaccine in newly diagnosed glioma. For these receptors, no antigen is known. The method was immunoSEQ multiplex PCR; TCRdb's version includes in-frame clones alone and lacks a portion of them. The profile shows tens of thousands of clones, about 88% of them singletons. The specimen comprised PBMCs, sampled from a glioma patient whose treatment included an IDH1 peptide vaccine. Every receptor here comes from a woman in her 50s with glioma. The CDR3 runs from the conserved cysteine through the conserved F or W. Each record gives: CDR3 length, J gene, V gene, CDR3 protein.

12 TRBJ1-6 TRBV6-1 CASRETGSPLHF
15 TRBJ1-4 TRBV6-5 CASSYEQGTGEKLFF
14 TRBJ1-5 TRBV7-8 CASSSGKLGQPQHF
14 TRBJ2-7 TRBV18 CASSRQGFSYEQYF
14 TRBJ1-2 TRBV29-1 CSALPVDYNYGYTF
14 TRBJ2-1 TRBV4-1 CASSQGGGYNEQFF
14 TRBJ2-7 TRBV7-9 CASRGGTSGYEQYF
16 TRBJ2-4 TRBV18 CASSPAQAGGKNIQYF
16 TRBJ1-4 TRBV4-1 CASSQDGQLPNEKLFF
13 TRBJ1-1 TRBV11-3 CASSQGLNTEAFF
19 TRBJ2-7 TRBV15 CATSREWWRGGLNSYEQYF
15 TRBJ2-3 TRBV5-6 CASSLDSKGTDTQYF
15 TRBJ1-2 TRBV15 CATSPEDSANYGYTF
14 TRBJ1-1 TRBV6-4 CASSAGTENTEAFF
14 TRBJ1-1 TRBV6-1 CASSEGGRPSEAFF
15 TRBJ1-1 TRBV7-8 CASSLGARMNTEAFF
12 TRBJ2-3 TRBV19 CASGTQGDTQYF
12 TRBJ1-4 TRBV5-1 CASSPGGAKLFF
15 TRBJ2-1 TRBV7-3 CASSFSPGSRNEQFF
14 TRBJ2-3 TRBV29-1 CSVDYRTTTDTQYF
14 TRBJ2-1 TRBV7-2 CASSLSSGERGGFF
15 TRBJ2-3 TRBV2 CATQTDPIQFDTQYF